Listed below are T cell receptor beta chains from one sample, sequenced in a study of post-analysis software for immune sequencing data. TCRdb re-derived calls from the PCR reads in MiXCR, one entry per CDR3 protein. The sample lists about 800,000 distinct CDR3 sequences; approximately 30% were seen once. The sequenced sample was blood. The receptors were sampled from a girl aged 5 to 17 with multiple sclerosis. Both conserved end residues are part of each CDR3.

j_gene,v_gene,CDR3aa
TRBJ1-2,TRBV9,CASSATGPGGYTF
TRBJ2-1,TRBV24-1,CATRRTANNEQFF
TRBJ2-4,TRBV5-1,CASSLLQGDIQYF
TRBJ2-7,TRBV7-6,CASSLGSGVGNYEQYF
TRBJ1-2,TRBV12-3/TRBV12-4,CAGRTLYGYTF
TRBJ2-2,TRBV25-1,CASRPGTGETGELFF
TRBJ2-5,TRBV28,CASSTFGGRRRLRETQYF
TRBJ2-3,TRBV5-1,CASTWGVRTDTQYF
TRBJ2-5,TRBV27,CASSSPARGKETQYF
TRBJ2-7,TRBV29-1,CSVVVFQEAQYF
TRBJ2-5,TRBV3-1,CASSQADHLAQYF
TRBJ2-3,TRBV6-5,CASSRMSPTDTQYF
TRBJ2-1,TRBV7-2,CASSAKGTSGMREQFF
TRBJ1-4,TRBV29-1,CSVFASGSEKLFF
TRBJ2-5,TRBV2,CASGAGGQDEQYF
TRBJ1-4,TRBV7-6,CASSLPGSHERLFF
TRBJ2-1,TRBV24-1,CATSDPRVTSYNEQFF
TRBJ1-1,TRBV2,CTSSDWTGGTEAFF
TRBJ2-3,TRBV5-1,CASSFGGRVKTDTQYF
TRBJ2-3,TRBV29-1,CSGRPMASTDTQYF
TRBJ2-5,TRBV7-9,CASRTHRGSEETQYF
TRBJ1-1,TRBV4-1,CASSQAWDGEAFF
TRBJ2-3,TRBV20-1,CSARKADTQYF
TRBJ1-1,TRBV5-1,CASSFQTWGPNTEAFF
TRBJ1-4,TRBV12-3/TRBV12-4,CASSTGQRNNEKLFF
TRBJ1-5,TRBV20-1,CSASGTRVAQPQHF
TRBJ1-2,TRBV7-2,CASSQSGTGFFYGYTF
TRBJ1-1,TRBV7-9,CASSSGLSSEAFF
TRBJ2-7,TRBV18,CASSPRVTSGTYEQYF
TRBJ2-1,TRBV27,CASSLAGATYNEQFF
TRBJ1-5,TRBV20-1,CSAPLGGPSNQPQHF
TRBJ2-3,TRBV12-3/TRBV12-4,CASSPLGAPSRTDTQYF
TRBJ1-5,TRBV6-2/TRBV6-3,CASSNPDRGGNQPQHF
TRBJ1-2,TRBV13,CASSLGRGAGYGYTF
TRBJ2-3,TRBV20-1,CSASGLYTDTQYF
TRBJ2-7,TRBV12-3/TRBV12-4,CASSRYQDREQYF
TRBJ2-5,TRBV5-1,CASIAGLAGVQETQYF
TRBJ2-1,TRBV29-1,CSVEEGQGVHEQFF
TRBJ1-1,TRBV4-3,CASSRSGLGREAFF
TRBJ2-1,TRBV20-1,CSATRDRAYEQFF